This T cell receptor (beta chain) came from a study of blood T cell repertoires in COVID-19. Overall study: Samples representing acute and convalescent COVID-19 were sourced from the United States, Italy and Spain.

In the original workflow: Amplified reference gene primers provided the basis for estimating nucleated cell counts. Clones were read by immunoSEQ multiplex PCR, and TCRdb kept only the in-frame ones, dropping some. That table supplies the V and J calls and clone size; D and trimming were determined from the DNA. The sample includes about 70,000 clones, around 90% of them seen just once. V shed 6 bases and J 2 bases; nucleotides not matched to a gene: 2. Germline V gene lookup returns CDR1 SGHAT and CDR2 FQDESV (reference sequence). The CDR3 length is 13 residues. This clonotype originated in a human donor in a cohort sampled during active COVID-19. This sequence joins TRBV11-1 and TRBJ2-3; 7 bases line up with TRBD2. Input material: peripheral blood. Written as DNA, the CDR3 is TGTGCCAGCAGAGAGCGGGACACAGATACGCAGTATTTT. The encoded protein is CASRERDTDTQYF.